This entry lists 9 T cell receptor beta chains sequenced from one sample in a study of beta chain features in type 1 diabetes. The investigators reverse transcribed all of the isolated RNA, so they sequenced expressed TCRB transcripts. Sequenced by immunoSEQ multiplex PCR; TCRdb stores in-frame clones only, minus some. The table lists 220,000 or so clones, 68% of them singletons. The sequenced material came from naive CD4+ T cells from blood. These receptors were obtained from a young man in good health.

The DNA of the CDR3 is TGCAGTGCCCCAAGAAGGACTGAAGCTTTCTTT. The encoded protein is CSAPRRTEAFF. The chain uses TRBV20-1 and TRBJ1-1; D call uncertain. V was trimmed by 6 bases and J by 5 bases, leaving 10 bases between them. Germline CDR1 and CDR2: DFQATT and SNEGSKA (reference sequence). The CDR3 runs to 11 residues.

This clone was detected once. The J gene is TRBJ1-2, the V gene TRBV21-1; the table's D gene call, TRBD1, was not cross checked with the DNA. TRBV21-1 is tagged as a pseudogene. The CDR3 contains 14 residues. The CDR3 sequence: CASRGTVTLYGYTF. The CDR3 bases are TGTGCCAGCAGAGGGACAGTGACCCTCTATGGCTACACCTTC.

The chain carries TRBV25-1 and TRBJ1-1, with D possibly TRBD1 on 5 matching bases. Germline V gives CDR1 MGHDK, CDR2 SYGVNS. The CDR3 contains 15 residues. Trimming took off 4 bases at V and 4 bases at J, with 16 bases between the two ends. CDR3 nucleotide sequence: TGTGCCAGCAGTGTTGGGGCTTTAGCAGTCACTGAAGCTTTCTTT. As protein: CASSVGALAVTEAFF. The variable domain in full, completed from reference TRBV25-1 and TRBJ1-1, reads EADIYQTPRYLVIGTGKKITLECSQTMGHDKMYWYQQDPGMELHLIHYSYGVNSTEKGDLSSESTVSRIRTEHFPLTLESARPSHTSQYLCASSVGALAVTEAFFGQGTRLTVV.

This clone was seen a few times. The rearrangement joins TRBV20-1 to TRBJ2-1, with D uncertain. The ends were cut back, 2 bases at V and 6 bases at J, with 5 bases in the middle. CDR1 is DFQATT and CDR2 is SNEGSKA in the germline V gene (reference sequence). This CDR3 region has 11 residues. The CDR3 DNA reads as TGCAGTGCTAGAACGCTCAATGAGCAGTTCTTC. As protein: CSARTLNEQFF.

The V gene is TRBV30, the J gene TRBJ1-2; 10 nucleotides align to TRBD1. Germline loops: CDR1 GTSNPN, CDR2 SVGIG (reference sequence). The CDR3 is made up of 16 amino acids. J gave up 3 bases and V 0 bases, and 7 bases lay outside the gene matches. Written as DNA, the CDR3 is TGTGCCTGGAGTGTACTTTGGACAGGGGGAGACTATGGCTACACCTTC. It yields the protein CAWSVLWTGGDYGYTF.

Note on this clone: The sample carries other DNA sequences with the same CDR3. The rearrangement joins TRBV20-1 to TRBJ2-3, with unresolved D. Germline V lookup: CDR1 DFQATT, CDR2 SNEGSKA (reference sequence). The CDR3 length is 11 residues. Trimming left V 1 base short and J 6 bases short, with 5 bases between. CDR3 region: CSARGLDTQYF. Here the CDR3 DNA reads TGCAGTGCTAGAGGACTCGATACGCAGTATTTT.

The gene calls are TRBV10-2 and TRBJ2-5; possibly TRBD2 for D (5 bases). Between the trimmed V and J ends, which lost 6 bases and 5 bases, there was a span of 16 bases. The CDR3 extends over 14 amino acids. Looked up from germline, CDR1 is WSHSY and CDR2 is SAAADI. The CDR3 here is CASSQPWTGETQYF. Written as DNA, the CDR3 is TGCGCCAGCAGCCAACCCTGGACTGGGGAGACCCAGTACTTC.

The chain carries TRBV5-1 and TRBJ2-1, with TRBD2 as a possible D gene (6 bases). The CDR3 contains 16 residues. Germline CDR1 and CDR2: SGHRS and YFSETQ. V was clipped by 7 bases and J by 0 bases, with 17 bases between them. CDR3 DNA sequence: TGCGCCAGCTCGACTGGCGGGGCCGTCTCCTACAATGAGCAGTTCTTC. Translated: CASSTGGAVSYNEQFF.

This chain links TRBV30 with TRBJ2-6; 12 nucleotides align to TRBD1. The CDR3 contains 15 residues. Losses at the gene ends were 7 bases for V and 4 bases for J; bases not matched to a gene: 5. Germline CDR1 and CDR2: GTSNPN and SVGIG (reference sequence). The CDR3 nucleotides read TGTGCCTCGGGACAGGGGGCGTCAGGGGCCAACGTCCTGACTTTC. Translated: CASGQGASGANVLTF.